Presented here are 15 T cell receptor beta chains from one specimen sequenced in a study of Ad26.COV2.S vaccination and SARS-CoV-2 variants. Assay used: immunoSEQ multiplex PCR; TCRdb lists only in-frame clones, some missing. Of 350,000 to 400,000 clones listed, over 75% were seen once; the top ten hold 1.5% to 2%. Treatment given: around 19 received Ad26.COV2.S at low or high dose, single or two shots; roughly five received placebo; per-sample allocation not given. Samples were taken on day 63 after the first vaccine or placebo injection. Material: peripheral blood, obtained in a trial of Ad26.COV2.S vaccine versus placebo. The receptors shown here come from a person aged 18-65 years who received the Ad26.COV2.S COVID-19 vaccine or a placebo.

This chain uses TRBV19 with TRBJ2-7, with D perhaps TRBD1 or TRBD2 (6 bases each). V lost 1 base to trimming and J lost 6 bases, with 16 bases between them. Germline CDR1 and CDR2: LNHDA and SQIVND (reference sequence). This CDR3 spans 15 amino acids. The CDR3 protein is CASSIALGGGGEQYF. The CDR3 DNA reads as TGTGCCAGTAGTATAGCGCTTGGAGGGGGAGGCGAGCAGTACTTC.

This clone was detected only a few times. The CDR3 sequence is CASSLTVFYGYTF. The CDR3 bases are TGTGCCAGCAGTTTGACAGTCTTCTATGGCTACACCTTC. The J gene is TRBJ1-2, the V gene TRBV28, with TRBD1 as a possible D gene (5 bases). This CDR3 contains 13 residues. From germline, CDR1 is MDHEN and CDR2 SYDVKM. V dropped 3 bases and J dropped 4 bases, with 9 bases sitting between them.

On this clone itself: This sample also contains other DNA sequences that code for the same CDR3. In nucleotides, the CDR3 is TGCGCCAGCAGTTCTACAGGAGGCGAGCAGTACTTC. This encodes CASSSTGGEQYF. The rearrangement joins TRBV5-1 to TRBJ2-7; D is possibly TRBD1 or TRBD2 (5 bases each). This CDR3 contains 12 residues. Trimming removed 5 bases from V and 6 bases from J, with 12 bases in between. In germline, CDR1 is SGHRS, CDR2 YFSETQ.

This chain uses TRBV11-3 with TRBJ2-1; 9 nucleotides agree with TRBD2. Germline assignment: CDR1 SGHNT and CDR2 YENEEA. V trimming: 6 bases; J trimming: 8 bases; junction bases outside the gene matches: 8. There are 14 residues in the CDR3. Written as DNA, the CDR3 is TGTGCCAGCAGGGGGGGACTAGCCGGCGATGAGCAGTTCTTC. Translating it yields CASRGGLAGDEQFF. The complete variable domain, with remaining parts taken from reference TRBV11-3 and TRBJ2-1, reads EAGVVQSPRYKIIEKKQPVAFWCNPISGHNTLYWYLQNLGQGPELLIRYENEEAVDDSQLPKDRFSAERLKGVDSTLKIQPAELGDSAVYLCASRGGLAGDEQFFGPGTRLTVL.

V and J are TRBV24-1 and TRBJ1-4, with D perhaps TRBD1 (5 bases). The CDR3 covers 14 residues. Trimming pared 4 bases from V and 11 bases from J, leaving 16 bases between. The germline V gene encodes CDR1 KGHDR and CDR2 SFDVKD. CDR3 residues: CATSDSGHTGKLFF. The CDR3 DNA is TGTGCCACCAGTGACTCCGGACACACTGGGAAACTGTTTTTT.

This clone was seen once. The chain combines TRBV9 with TRBJ1-5; TRBD1 aligns across 8 bases. The CDR3 spans 15 residues. From germline, CDR1 is SGDLS and CDR2 YYNGEE. V trimming: 0 bases; J trimming: 4 bases; junction bases outside the gene matches: 3. The CDR3 DNA follows: TGTGCCAGCAGCGTAGGGACAGGGAAAAATCAGCCCCAGCATTTT. Translating it yields CASSVGTGKNQPQHF.

This rearrangement joins TRBV6-6 to TRBJ2-7; TRBD1 matches 7 bases. From germline, CDR1 is MNHNY and CDR2 SVGAGI (reference sequence). V trimming: 10 bases; J trimming: 6 bases; junction bases outside the gene matches: 6. CDR3 length equals 11 residues. The DNA for the CDR3 is TGTGCCACGCGACAGGGCGGCGAGCAGTACTTC. This codes for CATRQGGEQYF.

This rearrangement joins TRBV5-6 to TRBJ2-5; 7 bases line up with TRBD1. Unmatched junction bases numbered 3, after V lost 4 bases and J lost 3 bases. Germline V gene lookup returns CDR1 SGHDT and CDR2 YYEEEE. CDR3 length: 13 amino acids. The CDR3 region has the DNA TGTGCCAGCAGCGCCGGGACAGAAGAGACCCAGTACTTC. Translated, it gives CASSAGTEETQYF.

The chain recombines TRBV28 with TRBJ2-7; D tentatively fits TRBD1 or TRBD2 (6 bases each). Trimming removed 1 base at V and 3 bases at J, with 16 bases between. This CDR3 is built from 16 residues. Germline-derived CDR1 and CDR2 are MDHEN and SYDVKM. CDR3 DNA sequence: TGTGCCAGCAGTTTATACCCGGGGGCTGGAGGCTACGAGCAGTACTTC. Protein product: CASSLYPGAGGYEQYF.

The gene calls are TRBV12-1 and TRBJ1-2; TRBD1 is the table's D call and was not checked against the DNA. TRBV12-1 is labeled a pseudogene. This CDR3 region has 16 residues. The chain's CDR3 is CASSSPGQVRDYGYTF. The CDR3 nucleotides are TGTGCCAGCAGCTCACCGGGACAGGTCCGGGACTATGGCTACACCTTC.

The chain combines TRBV10-3 with TRBJ1-1; TRBD1 matches at 9 bases. With 6 bases clipped from V and 4 bases from J, the junction kept 9 bases outside the gene matches. This CDR3 region has 15 residues. Germline CDR1 ENHRY, CDR2 SYGVKD. In DNA form, the CDR3 reads TGTGCCATCAGCCCAAGGGACAGGGAACCCACTGAAGCTTTCTTT. It specifies CAISPRDREPTEAFF.

This chain connects TRBV5-1 to TRBJ1-6; D uncertain. There are 14 residues in the CDR3. V gave up 2 bases and J gave up 10 bases, with 13 bases separating them. The germline V gene has CDR1 SGHRS and CDR2 YFSETQ. This CDR3 reads CASSLALTGSPLHF. For the CDR3, the DNA is TGCGCCAGCAGCTTAGCACTAACGGGGTCACCCCTCCACTTT.

This chain joins TRBV10-3 and TRBJ2-5; 8 bases are a match to TRBD2. The ends lost 6 bases at V and 4 bases at J; junction bases unmatched: 7. The germline V gene encodes CDR1 ENHRY and CDR2 SYGVKD. The length of the CDR3 is 14 residues. Here the CDR3 reads CAIRSGAGVETQYF. The CDR3 DNA is TGTGCCATCAGGTCCGGAGCGGGAGTAGAGACCCAGTACTTC.

The chain has TRBV4-1 and TRBJ2-7; 9 bases are shared with TRBD1. The CDR3 has 15 amino acids. V shed 4 bases and J 0 bases; nucleotides not matched to a gene: 4. Germline CDR1 reads MGHRA; CDR2 reads YSYEKL. The CDR3 region is CASSPETGGSYEQYF. CDR3 DNA sequence: TGCGCCAGCAGCCCAGAGACAGGGGGCTCCTACGAGCAGTACTTC.

The chain recombines TRBV28 with TRBJ2-5; 8 positions agree with TRBD1. V dropped 5 bases and J dropped 10; count of bases not matched to a gene: 12. Germline loops: CDR1 MDHEN, CDR2 SYDVKM. There are 14 residues in the CDR3. The CDR3 is CASSRTGGKWGQYF. In DNA, the CDR3 is TGTGCCAGCAGTCGTACAGGGGGGAAGTGGGGCCAGTACTTC.